This T cell receptor (beta chain) was identified during a study of identical twins. This clonotype showed up just a few times. One entry per CDR3 protein results from TCRdb running MiXCR on the 5' RACE reads. The data hold approximately 1.8 million distinct CDR3 sequences, with under 35% observed a single time. The CDR3 length is 15 residues. Between the trimmed V and J ends, which lost 6 bases and 7 bases, there was a span of 23 bases. Germline V lookup: CDR1 SGDLS, CDR2 YYNGEE. The clonotype was recovered from a newborn girl in good health. The chain recombines TRBV9 with TRBJ2-7; TRBD2 might be the D (5 bases). The sequenced sample consisted of cord blood. The CDR3 region has the DNA TGTGCCAGCACGGAGCTGGCTAGCAGTTACAATGAGCAGTACTTC. It is translated as CASTELASSYNEQYF.